The sequence of this T cell receptor (beta chain) was determined in a study of a mutant IDH1 vaccine in newly diagnosed glioma. Looking at the study overall: Earlier therapy was either radiotherapy, temozolomide, or both, and most got both.

Sequencing used immunoSEQ multiplex PCR; TCRdb keeps in-frame clones, though not all of them. The sample yields some 42,000 clones, 65% to 90% seen once. Time point defined: week 47, end of study. Topical imiquimod accompanied each vaccine dose, which consisted of 300 ug of mutant IDH1 20-mer peptide. Astrocytomas that were new, WHO grade 3 or 4, IDH1-mutant and ATRX-lost were present in the donors. This clone is categorized as large. Antigen specificity is unknown. J was trimmed by 8 bases and V by 0 bases; bases with no gene match: 9. Germline V gene data show CDR1 as LGHNA and CDR2 as YSLEER. This CDR3 region has 15 residues.

The chain joins TRBV4-3 to TRBJ1-2; the match to TRBD1 covers 7 bases. Here the sequenced sample was PBMCs, taken from a glioma patient whose treatment included an IDH1 peptide vaccine. The TCR sequence derives from a man between 18 and 29 years old with glioma. Some clones in this sample may be carry-over from other donors' samples. The chain's CDR3 is CASSQEDGTVLGYTF. The CDR3 DNA reads TGCGCCAGCAGCCAAGAGGACGGGACAGTACTCGGCTACACCTTC.